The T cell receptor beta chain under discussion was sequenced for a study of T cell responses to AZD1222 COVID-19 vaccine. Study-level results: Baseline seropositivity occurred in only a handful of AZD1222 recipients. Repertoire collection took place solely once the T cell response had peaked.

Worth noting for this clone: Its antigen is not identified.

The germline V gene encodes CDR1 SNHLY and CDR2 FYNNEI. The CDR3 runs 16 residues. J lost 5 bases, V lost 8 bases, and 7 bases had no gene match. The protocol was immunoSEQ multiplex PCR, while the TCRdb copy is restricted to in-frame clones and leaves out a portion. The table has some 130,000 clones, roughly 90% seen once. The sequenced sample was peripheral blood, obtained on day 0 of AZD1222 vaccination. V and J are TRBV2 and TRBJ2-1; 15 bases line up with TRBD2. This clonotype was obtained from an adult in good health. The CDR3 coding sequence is TGTGCCAGCGGACTAGCGGGGGGGCATATTCACAATGAGCAGTTCTTC. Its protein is CASGLAGGHIHNEQFF.